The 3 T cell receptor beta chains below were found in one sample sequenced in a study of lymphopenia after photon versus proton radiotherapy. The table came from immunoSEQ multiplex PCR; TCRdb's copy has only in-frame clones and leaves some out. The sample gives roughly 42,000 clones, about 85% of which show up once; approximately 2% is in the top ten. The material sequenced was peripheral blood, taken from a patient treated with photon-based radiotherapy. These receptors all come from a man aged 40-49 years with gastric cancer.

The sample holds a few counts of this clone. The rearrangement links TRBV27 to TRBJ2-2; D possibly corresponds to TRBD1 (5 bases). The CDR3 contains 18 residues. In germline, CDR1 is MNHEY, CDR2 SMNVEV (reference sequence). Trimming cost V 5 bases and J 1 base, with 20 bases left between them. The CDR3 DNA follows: TGTGCCAGCAGTCCATGGGGAACGGCAGGGAAGAACACCGGGGAGCTGTTTTTT. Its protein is CASSPWGTAGKNTGELFF.

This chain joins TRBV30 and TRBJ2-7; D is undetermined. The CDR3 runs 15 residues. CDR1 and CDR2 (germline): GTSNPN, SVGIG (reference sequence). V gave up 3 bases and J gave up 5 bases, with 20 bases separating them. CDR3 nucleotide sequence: TGTGCCTGGAGCCACCCCTCCGACCTAAAGGACGAGCAGTACTTC. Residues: CAWSHPSDLKDEQYF.

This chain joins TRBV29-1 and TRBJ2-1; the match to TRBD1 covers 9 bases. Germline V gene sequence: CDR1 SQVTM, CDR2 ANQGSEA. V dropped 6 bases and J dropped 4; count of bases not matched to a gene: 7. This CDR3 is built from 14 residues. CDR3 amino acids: CSVGSGQGYNEQFF. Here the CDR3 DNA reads TGCAGCGTGGGGTCCGGACAGGGGTACAATGAGCAGTTCTTC.